One and the same sample provided the 17 T cell receptor beta chains below, sequenced in a study of T cell responses to AZD1222 COVID-19 vaccine. Here immunoSEQ multiplex PCR was the method, and the copy in TCRdb shows in-frame clones only, minus some. The sample yields approximately 110,000 clones, approximately 84% seen once. Sequenced here: peripheral blood, sampled on day 0 of AZD1222 vaccination. The receptors stem from an adult in good health.

This clone was detected only once. The rearrangement links TRBV14 to TRBJ2-2, with D unclear. The CDR3 contains 21 residues. Germline V lookup: CDR1 SGHDN, CDR2 FVKESK. V lost 1 base and J lost 6, with 30 bases in between. CDR3 sequence (DNA): TGTGCCAGCAGCCAAGGAGCAGCCCAATTTTTGGTGCTGGGATTGGCCGGGGAGCTGTTTTTT. Its translation: CASSQGAAQFLVLGLAGELFF.

There are a few counts of this clone. The rearrangement joins TRBV6-1 to TRBJ2-7; D unclear. Per the germline V gene, CDR1 is MNHNS and CDR2 is SASEGT. The ends were cut back, 0 bases at V and 5 bases at J, with 8 bases in the middle. The CDR3 is made up of 13 amino acids. The CDR3 sequence: CASSEAGRNEQYF. In nucleotides, the CDR3 is TGTGCCAGCAGTGAAGCAGGTAGGAACGAGCAGTACTTC.

The gene calls are TRBV30 and TRBJ1-4; 9 nucleotides line up with TRBD1. V lost 0 bases to trimming and J lost 8 bases; unmatched junction nucleotides: 4. The CDR3 consists of 14 residues. Germline values: CDR1 GTSNPN, CDR2 SVGIG (reference sequence). The CDR3 DNA follows: TGTGCCTGGAGTGTTGGACAGGGGAGAGAAAAACTGTTTTTT. It yields the protein CAWSVGQGREKLFF. Complete variable domain (other parts from reference TRBV30 and TRBJ1-4): SQTIHQWPATLVQPVGSPLSLECTVEGTSNPNLYWYRQAAGRGLQLLFYSVGIGQISSEVPQNLSASRPQDRQFILSSKKLLLSDSGFYLCAWSVGQGREKLFFGSGTQLSVL.

V gene TRBV9 combines with J gene TRBJ1-5; a weak D match, TRBD1 (5 bases). The CDR3 loop spans 15 amino acids. The V end lost 4 bases, the J end lost 1 base, and 12 bases lay between the germline ends. Germline V CDR1 and CDR2: SGDLS, YYNGEE. For the CDR3, the DNA is TGTGCCAGCAGCCCCGGGGGGGTGAGCAATCAGCCCCAGCATTTT. This encodes CASSPGGVSNQPQHF.

This chain connects TRBV5-8 to TRBJ2-5; tentatively, D is TRBD2 (6 bases). CDR1 and CDR2 from the germline V gene are SGHTS and YDEGEE. Trimming stripped 0 bases from V and 6 bases from J, with 12 bases between. The CDR3 consists of 14 residues. The CDR3 nucleotides are TGTGCCAGCAGCTTGGAAGGAGGGTTTAAGACCCAGTACTTC. It encodes CASSLEGGFKTQYF.

The chain joins TRBV30 to TRBJ2-7; 7 bases line up with TRBD2. From germline, CDR1 is GTSNPN and CDR2 SVGIG (reference sequence). The length of the CDR3 is 16 residues. Trimming cost V 0 bases and J 2 bases; bases outside gene matches: 10. DNA of the CDR3: TGTGCCTGGAGTGTCACCCTCGGGGGGATTACCTACGAGCAGTACTTC. It encodes CAWSVTLGGITYEQYF. Drawing the rest from reference TRBV30 and TRBJ2-7, the complete variable domain is SQTIHQWPATLVQPVGSPLSLECTVEGTSNPNLYWYRQAAGRGLQLLFYSVGIGQISSEVPQNLSASRPQDRQFILSSKKLLLSDSGFYLCAWSVTLGGITYEQYFGPGTRLTVT.

The chain combines TRBV2 with TRBJ1-5; D possibly corresponds to TRBD1 (6 bases). Between the trimmed V and J ends, which lost 5 bases and 4 bases, there was a span of 15 bases. The CDR3 runs 15 residues. Germline values: CDR1 SNHLY, CDR2 FYNNEI. The CDR3 protein is CASSPQGFRNQPQHF. CDR3 nucleotides: TGTGCCAGCAGTCCACAGGGCTTTCGGAATCAGCCCCAGCATTTT.

J is TRBJ2-7 and V is TRBV12-3 or TRBV12-4, with 11 nucleotides matching TRBD2. Trimming cost V 7 bases and J 5 bases; bases outside gene matches: 4. The CDR3 covers 13 residues. The CDR3 coding sequence is TGTGCCAGCAAGCTAGCGGGAGGTAACGAGCAGTACTTC. Its translation is CASKLAGGNEQYF.

This clone was seen only once. The V call is TRBV15, the J call TRBJ2-1; 11 bases line up with TRBD1. The CDR3 has 18 amino acids. Per the germline V gene, CDR1 is LNHNV and CDR2 is YYDKDF (reference sequence). Trimming cost V 2 bases and J 6 bases; bases outside gene matches: 12. CDR3 DNA: TGTGCCACCAGCAGAAGGACCGGACAGGGGGCCAAAACCAATGAGCAGTTCTTC. The encoded protein is CATSRRTGQGAKTNEQFF.

The chain joins TRBV6-5 to TRBJ1-2, with D hard to call. V lost 5 bases and J 8 bases, leaving 6 bases between the germline ends. The CDR3 is 10 amino acids. The germline CDR1 and CDR2 sequences are MNHEY and SVGAGI. CDR3 protein: CASSLGGYTF. Here the CDR3 DNA reads TGTGCCAGCAGTCTCGGGGGCTACACCTTC.

The genes are TRBV28 and TRBJ1-2; D gene uncertain. The CDR3 is 12 residues long. Germline loops: CDR1 MDHEN, CDR2 SYDVKM. The ends were cut back, 0 bases at V and 6 bases at J, with 5 bases in the middle. The CDR3 here is CASSLWRDGYTF. CDR3 bases: TGTGCCAGCAGTTTATGGCGGGATGGCTACACCTTC.

This clone turned up a few times. This sequence joins TRBV9 and TRBJ2-7; unclear D gene. V shed 0 bases and J shed 1 base, with 5 bases lying between them. CDR1 and CDR2 (germline): SGDLS, YYNGEE. This CDR3 is 13 amino acids long. DNA of the CDR3: TGTGCCAGCAGCGTAGGTACGTCCTACGAGCAGTACTTC. Translated, it gives CASSVGTSYEQYF.

V usage is TRBV7-9 and J usage is TRBJ1-5; no definite D call. The CDR3 spans 14 residues. V lost 11 bases to trimming and J lost 0 bases, with 14 bases between them. Germline V gene data show CDR1 as SEHNR and CDR2 as FQNEAQ (reference sequence). The DNA of the CDR3 is TGTGCCGCAGGACCCACTTATAGCAATCAGCCCCAGCATTTT. Its protein is CAAGPTYSNQPQHF.

CDR3 DNA: TGTGCCAGCAGCTTGGGGTCCCTTGGGCCAAGCTCCTACGAGCAGTACTTC. Residues: CASSLGSLGPSSYEQYF. The chain uses TRBV11-2 and TRBJ2-7; no clear D. The CDR3 runs 17 residues. Germline V CDR1 and CDR2: SGHAT, FQNNGV. Between the trimmed V and J ends, which lost 3 bases and 0 bases, there was a span of 18 bases.

The chain links TRBV2 to TRBJ1-4; possibly TRBD1 for D (5 bases). The ends were cut back, 7 bases at V and 8 bases at J, with 20 bases in the middle. Germline V gives CDR1 SNHLY, CDR2 FYNNEI. This CDR3 is 15 amino acids long. CDR3 amino acids: CASTQDGGLGEKLFF. The CDR3 DNA is TGTGCCAGCACCCAAGATGGGGGATTAGGAGAAAAACTGTTTTTT.

This chain uses TRBV7-2 with TRBJ1-1; D gene ambiguous. CDR3 size: 12 residues. V was pared by 5 bases and J by 6 bases, with 10 bases between. Germline loops: CDR1 SGHTA, CDR2 FQGNSA. CDR3 sequence reads: CASSTRPSEAFF. CDR3 coding DNA: TGTGCCAGCAGCACTCGGCCGTCTGAAGCTTTCTTT.

The chain combines TRBV19 with TRBJ1-3; D possibly corresponds to TRBD1 (6 bases). CDR3 length: 14 residues. CDR1 LNHDA and CDR2 SQIVND come from the germline V gene (reference sequence). The V end lost 11 bases, the J end lost 2 bases, and 16 bases lay between the germline ends. Written as DNA, the CDR3 is TGTGCCTCCCGGCGGGGGGCTCCTGGAAACACCATATATTTT. Its protein product is CASRRGAPGNTIYF.